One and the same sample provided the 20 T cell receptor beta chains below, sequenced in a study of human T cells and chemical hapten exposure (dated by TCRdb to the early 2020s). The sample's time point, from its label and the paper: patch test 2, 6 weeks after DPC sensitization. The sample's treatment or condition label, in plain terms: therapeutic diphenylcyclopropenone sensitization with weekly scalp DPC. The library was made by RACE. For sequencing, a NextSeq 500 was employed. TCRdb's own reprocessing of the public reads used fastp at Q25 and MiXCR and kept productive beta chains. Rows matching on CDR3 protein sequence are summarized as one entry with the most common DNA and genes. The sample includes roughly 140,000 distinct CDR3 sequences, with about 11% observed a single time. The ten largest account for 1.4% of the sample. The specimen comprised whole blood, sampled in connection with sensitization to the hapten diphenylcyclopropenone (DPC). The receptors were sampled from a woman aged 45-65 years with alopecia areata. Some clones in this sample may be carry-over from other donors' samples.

The CDR3 nucleotides are TGCGCCAGCAGCTTGTTCCGGACTAGCGGAAGCACAGATACGCAGTATTTT. This gives the protein CASSLFRTSGSTDTQYF. V and J are TRBV5-1 and TRBJ2-3, with 10 positions matching TRBD2. Germline assignment: CDR1 SGHRS and CDR2 YFSETQ. Germline trimming cut 1 base from V and 0 bases from J; bases unmatched to any gene: 5. The length of the CDR3 is 17 residues.

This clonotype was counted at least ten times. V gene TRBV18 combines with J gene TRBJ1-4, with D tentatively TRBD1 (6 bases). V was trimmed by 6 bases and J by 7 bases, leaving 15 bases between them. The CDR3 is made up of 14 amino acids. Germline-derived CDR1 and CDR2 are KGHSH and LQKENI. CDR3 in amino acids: CASSLRTEGEKLFF. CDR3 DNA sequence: TGTGCCAGCTCCCTACGGACAGAGGGTGAAAAACTGTTTTTT.

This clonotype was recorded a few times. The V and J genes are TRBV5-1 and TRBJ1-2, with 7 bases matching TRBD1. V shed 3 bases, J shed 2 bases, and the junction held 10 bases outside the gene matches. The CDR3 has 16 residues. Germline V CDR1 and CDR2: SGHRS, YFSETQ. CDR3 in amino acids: CASSSNTGVANYGYTF. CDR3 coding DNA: TGCGCCAGCAGCTCAAATACAGGGGTTGCGAACTATGGCTACACCTTC.

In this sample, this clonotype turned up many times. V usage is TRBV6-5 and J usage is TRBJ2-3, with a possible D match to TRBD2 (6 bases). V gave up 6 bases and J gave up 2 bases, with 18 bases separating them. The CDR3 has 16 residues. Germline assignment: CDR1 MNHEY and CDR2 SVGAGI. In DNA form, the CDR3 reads TGTGCCAGCAGAACGGGCTCTAGGACTAACACAGATACGCAGTATTTT. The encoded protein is CASRTGSRTNTDTQYF.

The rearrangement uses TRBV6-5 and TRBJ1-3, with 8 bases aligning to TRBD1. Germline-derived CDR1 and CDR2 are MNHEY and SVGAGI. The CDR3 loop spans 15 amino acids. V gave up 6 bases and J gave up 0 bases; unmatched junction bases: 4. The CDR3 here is CASSRQGYSGNTIYF. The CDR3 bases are TGTGCCAGCAGCCGACAGGGGTACTCTGGAAACACCATATATTTT.

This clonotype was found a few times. The CDR3 bases are TGTGGGAGCGGGGCAGTGGGCACAGATACGCAGTATTTT. Its protein product is CGSGAVGTDTQYF. The chain has TRBV7-2 and TRBJ2-3; 7 nucleotides match TRBD2. The CDR3 contains 13 residues. Germline loops: CDR1 SGHTA, CDR2 FQGNSA. The entire variable domain, with the rest obtained from reference TRBV7-2 and TRBJ2-3, is as follows: GAGVSQSPSNKVTEKGKDVELRCDPISGHTALYWYRQSLGQGLEFLIYFQGNSAPDKSGLPSDRFSAERTGGSVSTLTIQRTQQEDSAVYLCGSGAVGTDTQYFGPGTRLTVL.

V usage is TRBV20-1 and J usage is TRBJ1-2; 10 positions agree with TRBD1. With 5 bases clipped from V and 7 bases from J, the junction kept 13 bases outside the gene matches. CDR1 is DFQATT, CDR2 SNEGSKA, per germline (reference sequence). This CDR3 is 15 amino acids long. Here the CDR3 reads CSASGQGSLGSGYTF. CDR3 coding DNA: TGCAGTGCTTCGGGACAGGGGAGCCTTGGTAGTGGCTACACCTTC.

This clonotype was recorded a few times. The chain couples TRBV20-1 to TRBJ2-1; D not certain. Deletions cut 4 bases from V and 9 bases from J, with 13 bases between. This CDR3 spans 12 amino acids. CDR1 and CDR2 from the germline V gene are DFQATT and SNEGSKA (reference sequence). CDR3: CSAIPLVGEQFF. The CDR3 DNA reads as TGCAGTGCTATCCCTTTAGTGGGTGAGCAGTTCTTC.

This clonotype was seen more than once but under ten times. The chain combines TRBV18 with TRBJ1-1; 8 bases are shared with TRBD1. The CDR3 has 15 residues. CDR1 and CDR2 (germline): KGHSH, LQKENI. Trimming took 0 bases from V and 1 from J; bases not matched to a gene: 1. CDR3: CASSPPQGANTEAFF. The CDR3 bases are TGTGCCAGCTCACCACCGCAGGGGGCGAACACTGAAGCTTTCTTT.

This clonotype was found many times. CDR3 coding DNA: TGTGCCAGCAGCTCCCGTCTAGGGCGGGGGAACACTGAAGCTTTCTTT. Protein: CASSSRLGRGNTEAFF. This sequence joins TRBV28 and TRBJ1-1; D gene uncertain. Per germline, CDR1 MDHEN and CDR2 SYDVKM. With 6 bases removed from V and 1 base from J, the gap between germline ends came to 18 bases. The CDR3 length is 16 residues.

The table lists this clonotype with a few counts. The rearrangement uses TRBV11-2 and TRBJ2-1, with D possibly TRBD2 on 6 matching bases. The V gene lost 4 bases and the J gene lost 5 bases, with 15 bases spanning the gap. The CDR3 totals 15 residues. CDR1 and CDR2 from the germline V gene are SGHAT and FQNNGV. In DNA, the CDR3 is TGTGCCAGCAGCTGGAGCACCGGGACTCACAATGAGCAGTTCTTC. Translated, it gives CASSWSTGTHNEQFF.

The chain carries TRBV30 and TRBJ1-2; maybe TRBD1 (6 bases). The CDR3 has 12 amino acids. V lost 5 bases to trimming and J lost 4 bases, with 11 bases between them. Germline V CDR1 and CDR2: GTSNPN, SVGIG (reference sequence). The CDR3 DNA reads TGTGCCTGGGGCAGGGGACCCTATGGCTACACCTTC. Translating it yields CAWGRGPYGYTF.

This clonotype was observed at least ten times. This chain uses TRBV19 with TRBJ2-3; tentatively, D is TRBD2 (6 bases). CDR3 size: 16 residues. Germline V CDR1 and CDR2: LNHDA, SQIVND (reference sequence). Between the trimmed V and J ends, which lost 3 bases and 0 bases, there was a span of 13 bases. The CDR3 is CASSMYGSTSTDTQYF. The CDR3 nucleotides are TGTGCCAGTAGTATGTACGGGAGCACGAGCACAGATACGCAGTATTTT.

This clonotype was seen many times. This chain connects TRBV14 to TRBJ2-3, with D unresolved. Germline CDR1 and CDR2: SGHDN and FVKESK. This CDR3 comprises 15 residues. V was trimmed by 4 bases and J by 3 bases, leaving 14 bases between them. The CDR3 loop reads CASSPYGLGTDTQYF. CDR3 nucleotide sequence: TGTGCCAGCAGCCCCTACGGCCTAGGGACAGATACGCAGTATTTT.

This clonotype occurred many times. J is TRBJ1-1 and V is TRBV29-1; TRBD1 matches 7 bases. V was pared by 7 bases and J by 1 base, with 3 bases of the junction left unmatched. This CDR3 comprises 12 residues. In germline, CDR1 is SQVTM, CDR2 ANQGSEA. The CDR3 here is CSAWTGNTEAFF. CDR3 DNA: TGCAGCGCTTGGACAGGGAACACTGAAGCTTTCTTT.

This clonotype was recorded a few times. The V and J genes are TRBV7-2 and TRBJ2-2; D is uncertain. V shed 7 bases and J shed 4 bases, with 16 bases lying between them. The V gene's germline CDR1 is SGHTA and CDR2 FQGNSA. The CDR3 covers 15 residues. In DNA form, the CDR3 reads TGTGCCAGCACCGAATCTTCCGGGCTCACCGGGGAGCTGTTTTTT. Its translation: CASTESSGLTGELFF.

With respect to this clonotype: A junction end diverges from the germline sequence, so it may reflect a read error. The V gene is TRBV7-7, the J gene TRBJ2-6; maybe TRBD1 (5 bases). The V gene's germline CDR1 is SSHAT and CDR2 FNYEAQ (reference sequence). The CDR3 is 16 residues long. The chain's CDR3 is CASSPRLNSGANVLIF. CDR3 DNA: TGTGCTAGCAGCCCACGACTGAACTCTGGGGCCAACGTCCTGATTTTC. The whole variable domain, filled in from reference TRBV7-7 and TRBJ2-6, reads GAGVSQSPRYKVTKRGQDVTLRCDPISSHATLYWYQQALGQGPEFLTYFNYEAQPDKSGLPSDRFSAERPEGSISTLTIQRTEQRDSAMYRCASSPRLNSGANVLIFGAGSRLTVL.

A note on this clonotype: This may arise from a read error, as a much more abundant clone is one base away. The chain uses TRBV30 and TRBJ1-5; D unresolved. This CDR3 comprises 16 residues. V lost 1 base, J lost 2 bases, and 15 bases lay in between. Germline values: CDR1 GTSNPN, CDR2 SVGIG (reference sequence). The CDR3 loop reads CAWSAPQWGGNQPQHF. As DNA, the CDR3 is TGTGCCTGGAGTGCACCCCAATGGGGAGGCAATCAGCCCCAGCATTTT.

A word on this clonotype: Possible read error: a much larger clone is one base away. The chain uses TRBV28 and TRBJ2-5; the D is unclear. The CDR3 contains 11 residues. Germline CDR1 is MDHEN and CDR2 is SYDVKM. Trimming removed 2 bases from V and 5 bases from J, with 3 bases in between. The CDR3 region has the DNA TGTGCCAGCAGTTTAATGGAGACCCAGTACTTC. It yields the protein CASSLMETQYF.

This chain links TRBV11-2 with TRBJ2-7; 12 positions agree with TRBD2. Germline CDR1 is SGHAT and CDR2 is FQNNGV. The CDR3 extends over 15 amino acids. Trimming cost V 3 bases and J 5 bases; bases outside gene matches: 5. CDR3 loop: CASSFLAGGPDEQYF. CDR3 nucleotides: TGTGCCAGCAGCTTCCTAGCGGGAGGGCCTGACGAGCAGTACTTC.